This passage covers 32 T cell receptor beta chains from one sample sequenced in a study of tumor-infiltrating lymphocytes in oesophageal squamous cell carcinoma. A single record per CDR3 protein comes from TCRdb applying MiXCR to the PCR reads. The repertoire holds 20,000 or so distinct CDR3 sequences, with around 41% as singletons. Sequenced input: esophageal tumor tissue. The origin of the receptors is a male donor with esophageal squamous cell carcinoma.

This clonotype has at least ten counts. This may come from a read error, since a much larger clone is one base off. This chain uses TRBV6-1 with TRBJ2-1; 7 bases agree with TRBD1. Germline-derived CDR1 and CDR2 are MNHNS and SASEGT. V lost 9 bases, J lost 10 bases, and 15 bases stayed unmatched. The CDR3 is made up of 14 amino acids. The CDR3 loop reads CARGEEDRSYEQFF. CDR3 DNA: TGTGCCAGGGGAGAAGAGGACAGGAGCTACGAGCAGTTCTTC.

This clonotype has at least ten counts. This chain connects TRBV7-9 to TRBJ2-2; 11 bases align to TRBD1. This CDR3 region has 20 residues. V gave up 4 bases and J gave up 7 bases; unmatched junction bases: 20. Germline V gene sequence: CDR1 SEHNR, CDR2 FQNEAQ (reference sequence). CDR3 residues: CASSSSPVVFGQGAHGELFF. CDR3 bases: TGTGCCAGCAGCTCTTCCCCTGTAGTGTTTGGACAGGGGGCGCACGGGGAGCTGTTTTTT.

The CDR3 loop is CASSSRHGGGRYEQYF. DNA of the CDR3: TGTGCCAGCAGCTCGAGGCATGGGGGGGGGCGCTACGAGCAGTACTTC. The chain recombines TRBV7-6 with TRBJ2-1; tentative D call: TRBD2 (7 bases). Near its end, the DNA agrees better with TRBJ2-7, so the J call may be wrong. The CDR3 covers 16 residues. CDR1 and CDR2 from the germline V gene are SGHVS and FNYEAQ.

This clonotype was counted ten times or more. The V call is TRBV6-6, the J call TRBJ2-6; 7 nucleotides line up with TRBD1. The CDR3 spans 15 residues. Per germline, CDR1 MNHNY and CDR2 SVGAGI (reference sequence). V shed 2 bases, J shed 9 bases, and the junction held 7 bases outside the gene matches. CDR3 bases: TGTGCCAGCAGTTACGGGTGGGACAGCGGCAACGTCCTGACTTTC. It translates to CASSYGWDSGNVLTF.

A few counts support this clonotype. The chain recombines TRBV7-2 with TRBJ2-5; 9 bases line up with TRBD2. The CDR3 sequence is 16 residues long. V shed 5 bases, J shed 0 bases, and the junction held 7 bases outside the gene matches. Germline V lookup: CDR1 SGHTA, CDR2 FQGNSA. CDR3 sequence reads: CASSGGTSPYQETQYF. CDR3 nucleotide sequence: TGTGCCAGCAGCGGCGGGACTAGCCCCTACCAAGAGACCCAGTACTTC.

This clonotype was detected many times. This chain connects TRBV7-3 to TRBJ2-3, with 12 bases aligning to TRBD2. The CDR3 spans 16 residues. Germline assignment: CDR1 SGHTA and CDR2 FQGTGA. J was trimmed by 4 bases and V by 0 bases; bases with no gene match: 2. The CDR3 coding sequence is TGTGCCAGCAGCTTAACGCTAGCGGGAGGGCCAGATACGCAGTATTTT. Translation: CASSLTLAGGPDTQYF. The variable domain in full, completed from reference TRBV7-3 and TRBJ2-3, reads GAGVSQTPSNKVTEKGKYVELRCDPISGHTALYWYRQSLGQGPEFLIYFQGTGAADDSGLPNDRFFAVRPEGSVSTLKIQRTERGDSAVYLCASSLTLAGGPDTQYFGPGTRLTVL.

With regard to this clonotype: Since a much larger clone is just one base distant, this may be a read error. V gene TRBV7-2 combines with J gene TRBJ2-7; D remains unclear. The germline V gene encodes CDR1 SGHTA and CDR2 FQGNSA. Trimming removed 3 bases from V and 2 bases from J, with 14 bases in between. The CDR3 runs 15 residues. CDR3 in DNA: TGTGCCAGCAGCTTGCATCAATTGGAACCCTACGAGCAGTACTTC. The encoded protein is CASSLHQLEPYEQYF.

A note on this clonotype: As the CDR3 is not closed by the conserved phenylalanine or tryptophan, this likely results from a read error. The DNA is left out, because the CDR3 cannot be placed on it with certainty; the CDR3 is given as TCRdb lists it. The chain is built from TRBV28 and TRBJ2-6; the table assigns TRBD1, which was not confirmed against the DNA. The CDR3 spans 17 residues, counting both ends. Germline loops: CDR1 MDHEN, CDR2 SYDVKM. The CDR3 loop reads CASRKLGGGGNEQFFGA.

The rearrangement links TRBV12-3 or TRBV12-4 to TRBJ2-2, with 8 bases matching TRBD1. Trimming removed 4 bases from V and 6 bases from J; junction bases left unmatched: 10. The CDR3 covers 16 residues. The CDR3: CASSWTPGGLAGELFF. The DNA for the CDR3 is TGTGCCAGCAGTTGGACTCCAGGGGGCCTGGCCGGGGAGCTGTTTTTT.

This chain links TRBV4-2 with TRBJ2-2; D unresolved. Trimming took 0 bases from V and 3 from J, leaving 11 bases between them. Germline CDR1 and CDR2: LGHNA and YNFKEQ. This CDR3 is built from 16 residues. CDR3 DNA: TGTGCCAGCAGCCAAGAGGTGAACGAGCACACCGGGGAGCTGTTTTTT. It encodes CASSQEVNEHTGELFF.

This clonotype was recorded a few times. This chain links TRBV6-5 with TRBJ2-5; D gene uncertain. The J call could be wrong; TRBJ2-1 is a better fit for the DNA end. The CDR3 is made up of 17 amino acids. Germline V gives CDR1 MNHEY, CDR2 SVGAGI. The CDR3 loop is CASRAATTATLNNEQFF. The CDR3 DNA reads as TGTGCCAGCAGAGCCGCCACGACGGCCACTTTAAACAATGAGCAGTTCTTC.

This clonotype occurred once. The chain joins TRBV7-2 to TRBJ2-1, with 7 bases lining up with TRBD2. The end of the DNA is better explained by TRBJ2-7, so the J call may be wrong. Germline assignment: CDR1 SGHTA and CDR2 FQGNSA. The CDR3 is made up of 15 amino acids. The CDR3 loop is CASSFSSGSYNEQYF. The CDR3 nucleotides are TGTGCCAGCAGCTTTAGTAGCGGGTCCTACAATGAGCAGTACTTC.

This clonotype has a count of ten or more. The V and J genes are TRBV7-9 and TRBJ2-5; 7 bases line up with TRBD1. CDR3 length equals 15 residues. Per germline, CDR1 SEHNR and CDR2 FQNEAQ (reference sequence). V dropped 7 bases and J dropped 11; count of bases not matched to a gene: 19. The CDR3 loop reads CASTNRQGVLGEQYF. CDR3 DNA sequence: TGTGCCAGCACAAACAGACAGGGAGTATTGGGTGAGCAGTACTTC.

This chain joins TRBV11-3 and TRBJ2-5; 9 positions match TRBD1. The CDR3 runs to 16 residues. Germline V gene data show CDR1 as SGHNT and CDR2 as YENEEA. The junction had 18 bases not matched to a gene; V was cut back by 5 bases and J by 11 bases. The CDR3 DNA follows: TGTGCCAGCAGCCCGCGACAGGGACAGGGATACAATGAGCAGTACTTC. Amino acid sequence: CASSPRQGQGYNEQYF.

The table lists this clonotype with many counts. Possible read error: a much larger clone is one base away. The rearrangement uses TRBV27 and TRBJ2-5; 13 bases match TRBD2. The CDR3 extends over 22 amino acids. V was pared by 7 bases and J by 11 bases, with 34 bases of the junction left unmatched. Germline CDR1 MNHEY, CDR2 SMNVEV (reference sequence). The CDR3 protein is CASTPGQGILAGGPRSYNEQYF. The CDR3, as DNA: TGTGCCAGCACCCCGGGACAGGGGATACTAGCGGGAGGGCCGCGATCCTACAATGAGCAGTACTTC.

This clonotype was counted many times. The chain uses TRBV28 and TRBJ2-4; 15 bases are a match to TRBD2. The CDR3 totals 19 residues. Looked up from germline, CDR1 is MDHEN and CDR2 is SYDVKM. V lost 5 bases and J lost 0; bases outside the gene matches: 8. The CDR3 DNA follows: TGTGCCAGCAGTCCCTGGACTAGCGGGGGGGTCCGAGCCAAAAACATTCAGTACTTC. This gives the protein CASSPWTSGGVRAKNIQYF. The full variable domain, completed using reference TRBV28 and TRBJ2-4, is DVKVTQSSRYLVKRTGEKVFLECVQDMDHENMFWYRQDPGLGLRLIYFSYDVKMKEKGDIPEGYSVSREKKERFSLILESASTNQTSMYLCASSPWTSGGVRAKNIQYFGAGTRLSVL.

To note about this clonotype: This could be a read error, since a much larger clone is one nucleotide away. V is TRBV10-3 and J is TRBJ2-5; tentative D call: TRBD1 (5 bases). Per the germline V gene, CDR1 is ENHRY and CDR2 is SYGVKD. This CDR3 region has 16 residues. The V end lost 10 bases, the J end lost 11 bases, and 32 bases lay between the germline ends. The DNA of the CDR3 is TGTGCCACGAGACTCCGGGTAGGACAAACCTACAATGAGCAGTACTTC. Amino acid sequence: CATRLRVGQTYNEQYF.

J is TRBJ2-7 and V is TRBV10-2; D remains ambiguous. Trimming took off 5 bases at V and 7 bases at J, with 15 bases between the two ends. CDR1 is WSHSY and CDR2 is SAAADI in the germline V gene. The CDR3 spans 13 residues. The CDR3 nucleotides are TGCGCCAGCAGTCGGGTCAGCCACAATGAGCAGTACTTC. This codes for CASSRVSHNEQYF.

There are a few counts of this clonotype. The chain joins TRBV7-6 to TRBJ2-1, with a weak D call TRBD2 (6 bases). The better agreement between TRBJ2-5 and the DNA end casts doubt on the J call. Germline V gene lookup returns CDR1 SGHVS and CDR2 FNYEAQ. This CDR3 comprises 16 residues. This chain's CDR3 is CASSPTGGRGKETQYF. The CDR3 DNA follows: TGTGCCAGCAGCCCCACCGGGGGACGAGGCAAAGAGACCCAGTACTTC.

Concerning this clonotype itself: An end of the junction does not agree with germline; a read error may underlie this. The CDR3 DNA reads as TGTGCCACGGGGGGACGGCTGAACACCGGGGAGCTGTATTTT. Translation gives CATGGRLNTGELYF. The genes are TRBV24-1 and TRBJ2-5, with D perhaps matching TRBD2 (6 bases). The CDR3 has 14 amino acids. Germline-derived CDR1 and CDR2 are KGHDR and SFDVKD.

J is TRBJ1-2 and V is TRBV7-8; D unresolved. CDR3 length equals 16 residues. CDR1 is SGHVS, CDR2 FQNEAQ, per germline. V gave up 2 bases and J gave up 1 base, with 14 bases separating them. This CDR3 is CASSLPLRLGNYGYTF. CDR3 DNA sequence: TGTGCCAGCAGCTTACCGTTGCGGTTGGGTAACTATGGCTACACCTTC.

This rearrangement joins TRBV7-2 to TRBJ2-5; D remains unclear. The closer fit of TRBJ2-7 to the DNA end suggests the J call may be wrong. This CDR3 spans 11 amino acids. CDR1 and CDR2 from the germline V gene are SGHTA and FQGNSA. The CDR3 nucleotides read TGTGCCAGCCAGGACTCCTACGAGCAGTACTTC. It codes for CASQDSYEQYF.

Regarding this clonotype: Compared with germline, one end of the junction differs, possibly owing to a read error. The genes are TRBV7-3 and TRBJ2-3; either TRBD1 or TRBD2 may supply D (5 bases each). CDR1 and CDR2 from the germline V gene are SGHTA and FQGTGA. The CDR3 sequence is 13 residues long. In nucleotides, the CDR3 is TGTGCCAGCAGCTCCCGACAGAGGGACGAGCAGTTCTTT. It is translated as CASSSRQRDEQFF. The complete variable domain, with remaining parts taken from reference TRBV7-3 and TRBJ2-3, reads GAGVSQTPSNKVTEKGKYVELRCDPISGHTALYWYRQSLGQGPEFLIYFQGTGAADDSGLPNDRFFAVRPEGSVSTLKIQRTERGDSAVYLCASSSRQRDEQFFGPGTRLTVL.

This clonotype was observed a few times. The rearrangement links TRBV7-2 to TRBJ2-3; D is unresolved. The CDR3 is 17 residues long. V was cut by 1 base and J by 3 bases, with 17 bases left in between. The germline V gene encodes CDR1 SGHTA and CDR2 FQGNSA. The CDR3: CASSLEWQAGVTDTQYF. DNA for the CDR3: TGTGCCAGCAGCTTAGAATGGCAGGCAGGTGTTACAGATACGCAGTATTTT. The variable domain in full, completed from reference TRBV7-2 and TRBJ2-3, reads GAGVSQSPSNKVTEKGKDVELRCDPISGHTALYWYRQSLGQGLEFLIYFQGNSAPDKSGLPSDRFSAERTGGSVSTLTIQRTQQEDSAVYLCASSLEWQAGVTDTQYFGPGTRLTVL.

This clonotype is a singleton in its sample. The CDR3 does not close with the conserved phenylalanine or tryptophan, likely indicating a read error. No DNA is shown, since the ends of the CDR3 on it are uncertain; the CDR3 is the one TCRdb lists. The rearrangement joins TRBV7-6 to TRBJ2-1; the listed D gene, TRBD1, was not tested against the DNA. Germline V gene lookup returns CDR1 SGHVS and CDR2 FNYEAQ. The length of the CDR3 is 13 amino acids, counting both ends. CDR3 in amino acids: CASSPGGEQYFGA.

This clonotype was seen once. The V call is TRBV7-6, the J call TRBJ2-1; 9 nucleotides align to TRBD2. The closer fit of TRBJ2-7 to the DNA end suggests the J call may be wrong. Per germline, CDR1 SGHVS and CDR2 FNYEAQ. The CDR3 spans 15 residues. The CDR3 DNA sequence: TGTGCCAGCAGCTACGGCGGGGGGGTCTCAGATACGCAGTACTTC. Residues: CASSYGGGVSDTQYF.

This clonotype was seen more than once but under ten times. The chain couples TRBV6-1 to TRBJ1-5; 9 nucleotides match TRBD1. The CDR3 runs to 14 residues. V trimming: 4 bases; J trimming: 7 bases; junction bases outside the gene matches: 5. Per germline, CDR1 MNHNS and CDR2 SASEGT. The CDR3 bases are TGTGCCAGCAGTGTACGACAGGGGGGACAGCCCCAGCATTTT. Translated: CASSVRQGGQPQHF.

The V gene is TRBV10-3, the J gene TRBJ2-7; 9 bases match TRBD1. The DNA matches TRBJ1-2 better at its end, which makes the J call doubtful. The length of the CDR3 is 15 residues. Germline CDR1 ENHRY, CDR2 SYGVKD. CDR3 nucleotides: TGTGCCATCAGTGAGTCGACAGGGGGAATGTATGGCTACACCTTC. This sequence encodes CAISESTGGMYGYTF.

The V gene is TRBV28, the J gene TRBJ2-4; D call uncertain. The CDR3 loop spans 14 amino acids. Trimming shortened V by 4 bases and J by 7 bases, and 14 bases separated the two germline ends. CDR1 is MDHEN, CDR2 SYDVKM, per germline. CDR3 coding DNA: TGTGCCAGCAGTTCCCAAGGGTTGCGGAACATTCAGTACTTC. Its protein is CASSSQGLRNIQYF. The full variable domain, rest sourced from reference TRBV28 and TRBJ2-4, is DVKVTQSSRYLVKRTGEKVFLECVQDMDHENMFWYRQDPGLGLRLIYFSYDVKMKEKGDIPEGYSVSREKKERFSLILESASTNQTSMYLCASSSQGLRNIQYFGAGTRLSVL.

The CDR3 DNA follows: TGTGCCACCAGTGAACTAACTAGCGGGAAAGAGACCCAGTACTTC. Its protein is CATSELTSGKETQYF. The chain couples TRBV24-1 to TRBJ2-1; 10 nucleotides align to TRBD2. The last part of the DNA fits TRBJ2-5 better; the J call may be wrong. The CDR3 is 15 amino acids. Germline V CDR1 and CDR2: KGHDR, SFDVKD.

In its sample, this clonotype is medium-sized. DNA of the CDR3: TGTGCCAGCATCACCCGCGGGAGCTCCTACGAGCAGTACTTC. This codes for CASITRGSSYEQYF. The chain uses TRBV6-1 and TRBJ2-7, with 7 bases that match TRBD2. This CDR3 has 14 amino acids. Germline V gene data show CDR1 as MNHNS and CDR2 as SASEGT. V trimming: 7 bases; J trimming: 0 bases; junction bases outside the gene matches: 6.

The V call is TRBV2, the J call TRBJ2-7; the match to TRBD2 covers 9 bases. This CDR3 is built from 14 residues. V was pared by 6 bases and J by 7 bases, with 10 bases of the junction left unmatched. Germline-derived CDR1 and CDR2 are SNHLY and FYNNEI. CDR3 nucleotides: TGTGCCAGCAGAACAGCGGGGGGCTACAATGAGCAGTACTTC. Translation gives CASRTAGGYNEQYF.